The 22 T cell receptor beta chains below were found in one sample sequenced in a study of PD-1 blockade in classical Hodgkin lymphoma. Method: immunoSEQ multiplex PCR; TCRdb's copy keeps in-frame clones and lacks some. The sample lists approximately 65,000 clones, roughly 89% occurring once. Documented time point: cycle 4 day 1 (C4D1), after six to seven weeks of nivolumab. There was relapse after autologous stem cell transplantation in every patient, and there was variation in brentuximab vedotin exposure. The sequences come from peripheral blood mononuclear cells (PBMCs), collected before the fourth cycle of nivolumab. The receptors shown here come from a human donor with classical Hodgkin lymphoma.

The V gene is TRBV4-1, the J gene TRBJ2-1; 9 bases agree with TRBD2. This CDR3 is built from 15 residues. V gave up 0 bases and J gave up 6 bases; unmatched junction bases: 3. Germline V lookup: CDR1 MGHRA, CDR2 YSYEKL. CDR3: CASSQELAGFNEQFF. The CDR3 nucleotides are TGCGCCAGCAGCCAAGAACTAGCGGGCTTCAATGAGCAGTTCTTC.

This clone has just a few counts. The rearrangement joins TRBV2 to TRBJ1-6; no firm D call. CDR3 length equals 15 residues. V was trimmed by 4 bases and J by 0 bases, leaving 7 bases between them. Per germline, CDR1 SNHLY and CDR2 FYNNEI. The CDR3 region has the DNA TGTGCCAGCAGTGTGATGAGCTCCTATAATTCACCCCTCCACTTT. Its translation is CASSVMSSYNSPLHF.

The chain has TRBV2 and TRBJ1-2; no clear D. Germline CDR1 reads SNHLY; CDR2 reads FYNNEI. Trimming left V 8 bases short and J 8 bases short, with 9 bases between. This CDR3 has 10 residues. The CDR3 is CASGGVGYTF. CDR3 sequence (DNA): TGTGCCAGCGGCGGAGTCGGCTACACCTTC.

The chain uses TRBV5-8 and TRBJ2-7; the D gene is possibly TRBD1 (7 bases). Trimming left V 5 bases short and J 12 bases short, with 18 bases between. The CDR3 consists of 12 residues. Germline loops: CDR1 SGHTS, CDR2 YDEGEE. The CDR3 sequence: CASSWGARGAYF. CDR3 nucleotide sequence: TGTGCCAGCAGTTGGGGGGCCAGGGGGGCGTACTTC.

The chain uses TRBV7-3 and TRBJ2-3, with 9 positions matching TRBD1. The CDR3 runs 15 residues. V shed 2 bases and J 6 bases; nucleotides not matched to a gene: 6. CDR1 is SGHTA, CDR2 FQGTGA, per germline. The DNA for the CDR3 is TGTGCCAGCAGCTTAGGGACAGGGCTCCGTGATACGCAGTATTTT. Translated, it gives CASSLGTGLRDTQYF.

This chain connects TRBV27 to TRBJ1-2; no clear D. Trimming removed 8 bases from V and 0 bases from J, with 10 bases in between. The CDR3 extends over 13 amino acids. Germline-derived CDR1 and CDR2 are MNHEY and SMNVEV (reference sequence). The CDR3 DNA reads as TGTGCCAGCGGAAAGGCAGCTAACTATGGCTACACCTTC. Protein product: CASGKAANYGYTF.

This sequence joins TRBV2 and TRBJ2-4; D gene unclear. This CDR3 comprises 12 residues. Trimming removed 5 bases at V and 9 bases at J, with 11 bases between. Germline lookup yields CDR1 SNHLY and CDR2 FYNNEI. This CDR3 reads CASSPLAGIQYF. For the CDR3, the DNA is TGTGCCAGCAGTCCCCTCGCAGGCATTCAGTACTTC.

The chain has TRBV9 and TRBJ2-2, with a weak D call TRBD1 (5 bases). The CDR3 has 13 residues. Germline values: CDR1 SGDLS, CDR2 YYNGEE. V lost 4 bases to trimming and J lost 6 bases, with 10 bases between them. DNA for the CDR3: TGTGCCAGCAGCACAGGTGGTGCCGGGGAGCTGTTTTTT. This codes for CASSTGGAGELFF.

The chain has TRBV29-1 and TRBJ1-2; 7 nucleotides align to TRBD1. Losses at the gene ends were 6 bases for V and 4 bases for J; bases not matched to a gene: 2. The CDR3 has 11 amino acids. Germline V gene sequence: CDR1 SQVTM, CDR2 ANQGSEA. In nucleotides, the CDR3 is TGCAGCGTGGACAGGTTCTATGGCTACACCTTC. Encoded protein: CSVDRFYGYTF. Using reference TRBV29-1 and TRBJ1-2 for the parts outside the CDR3, the full variable domain is SAVISQKPSRDICQRGTSLTIQCQVDSQVTMMFWYRQQPGQSLTLIATANQGSEATYESGFVIDKFPISRPNLTFSTLTVSNMSPEDSSIYLCSVDRFYGYTFGSGTRLTVV.

The chain joins TRBV11-3 to TRBJ2-7; D is undetermined. The CDR3 is made up of 12 amino acids. CDR1 and CDR2 from the germline V gene are SGHNT and YENEEA. Between the trimmed V and J ends, which lost 4 bases and 6 bases, there was a span of 10 bases. The CDR3 DNA is TGTGCCAGCAGCTACAAAGGGTCCGAGCAGTACTTC. Protein: CASSYKGSEQYF.

V gene TRBV2 combines with J gene TRBJ1-2; possible D gene TRBD1, 5 bases. Germline V gene data show CDR1 as SNHLY and CDR2 as FYNNEI. V was clipped by 9 bases and J by 6 bases, with 5 bases between them. This CDR3 spans 9 amino acids. CDR3 region: CARQDGYTF. The CDR3 DNA sequence: TGTGCCAGACAGGATGGCTACACCTTC.

The chain carries TRBV5-5 and TRBJ1-1; D remains unclear. V was pared by 2 bases and J by 2 bases, with 10 bases between. The germline gives CDR1 SGHKS, CDR2 YYEKEE (reference sequence). CDR3 length: 14 amino acids. The CDR3: CASSFTLVNTEAFF. The CDR3 coding sequence is TGTGCCAGCAGCTTTACGTTAGTAAACACTGAAGCTTTCTTT.

The gene calls are TRBV5-4 and TRBJ1-1, with D unresolved. Germline V gene sequence: CDR1 SGHNT, CDR2 YYREEE (reference sequence). V gave up 2 bases and J gave up 4 bases, with 15 bases separating them. CDR3 length: 15 amino acids. The CDR3 DNA sequence: TGTGCCAGCAGCTTAAGAGGTTCAGATGGCACTGAAGCTTTCTTT. Translating gives CASSLRGSDGTEAFF.

The J gene is TRBJ2-3, the V gene TRBV6-5; D not resolved. The V gene lost 2 bases and the J gene lost 2 bases, with 8 bases spanning the gap. Germline loops: CDR1 MNHEY, CDR2 SVGAGI. The CDR3 is 14 amino acids. Here the CDR3 DNA reads TGTGCCAGCAGTTACAGGGTCGCCACAGATACGCAGTATTTT. Translation: CASSYRVATDTQYF.

The chain recombines TRBV5-1 with TRBJ2-7, with D perhaps matching TRBD2 (5 bases). Germline values: CDR1 SGHRS, CDR2 YFSETQ. The CDR3 is 12 amino acids. V dropped 0 bases and J dropped 5 bases, with 6 bases sitting between them. CDR3 sequence (DNA): TGCGCCAGCAGCTTGGTAGCGCACGAGCAGTACTTC. Its translation is CASSLVAHEQYF. Using reference TRBV5-1 and TRBJ2-7 for the parts outside the CDR3, the full variable domain is KAGVTQTPRYLIKTRGQQVTLSCSPISGHRSVSWYQQTPGQGLQFLFEYFSETQRNKGNFPGRFSGRQFSNSRSEMNVSTLELGDSALYLCASSLVAHEQYFGPGTRLTVT.

With regard to this clone: Other DNA sequences in the sample encode the same CDR3. The chain has TRBV30 and TRBJ1-1; the D is unclear. This CDR3 region has 11 residues. From germline, CDR1 is GTSNPN and CDR2 SVGIG (reference sequence). V was clipped by 0 bases and J by 5 bases, with 4 bases between them. CDR3 DNA: TGTGCCTGGAGTGTAGGGACTGAAGCTTTCTTT. This codes for CAWSVGTEAFF. Based on the CDR3 plus reference TRBV30 and TRBJ1-1, the full variable domain is SQTIHQWPATLVQPVGSPLSLECTVEGTSNPNLYWYRQAAGRGLQLLFYSVGIGQISSEVPQNLSASRPQDRQFILSSKKLLLSDSGFYLCAWSVGTEAFFGQGTRLTVV.

This clone occurred a few times. J is TRBJ1-1 and V is TRBV30, with D unclear. CDR3 size: 11 residues. Trimming cost V 3 bases and J 5 bases, with 7 bases left between them. Germline CDR1 reads GTSNPN; CDR2 reads SVGIG (reference sequence). The CDR3 protein is CAWRMGTEAFF. CDR3 DNA sequence: TGTGCCTGGAGGATGGGGACTGAAGCTTTCTTT.

This chain connects TRBV2 to TRBJ1-1; D is ambiguous. The CDR3 runs 15 residues. V shed 3 bases and J shed 0 bases, with 11 bases lying between them. Germline CDR1 and CDR2: SNHLY and FYNNEI. CDR3 sequence reads: CASSENRAVNTEAFF. The CDR3 DNA is TGTGCCAGCAGTGAGAACCGGGCTGTGAACACTGAAGCTTTCTTT.

The chain is built from TRBV6-6 and TRBJ1-2; 7 positions agree with TRBD1. V was clipped by 7 bases and J by 2 bases; unmatched bases: 7. The CDR3 totals 14 residues. CDR1 and CDR2 from the germline V gene are MNHNY and SVGAGI (reference sequence). CDR3 amino acids: CASNTQGRNYGYTF. The CDR3 bases are TGTGCCAGCAATACACAGGGGAGGAACTATGGCTACACCTTC.

The V call is TRBV21-1, the J call TRBJ2-3; the D call of TRBD2 is as the table states it, not checked on the DNA. TRBV21-1 is a listed pseudogene. This CDR3 is built from 14 residues. CDR3 sequence: CASSTTRGTDTQYF. As DNA, the CDR3 is TGTGCCAGCAGCACGACTAGGGGCACAGATACGCAGTATTTT.

The V and J genes are TRBV5-6 and TRBJ2-3; D is perhaps TRBD1 (5 bases). This CDR3 region has 16 residues. V lost 2 bases and J 4 bases, leaving 17 bases between the germline ends. Germline-derived CDR1 and CDR2 are SGHDT and YYEEEE. The CDR3 reads CASSLGARVAADTQYF. CDR3 DNA sequence: TGTGCCAGCAGCTTAGGGGCAAGGGTGGCAGCAGATACGCAGTATTTT.

This chain connects TRBV7-9 to TRBJ2-5; no clear D. Germline values: CDR1 SEHNR, CDR2 FQNEAQ (reference sequence). The CDR3 totals 12 residues. Trimming cost V 6 bases and J 5 bases, with 10 bases left between them. CDR3 residues: CASSAGWETQYF. CDR3 bases: TGTGCCAGCAGTGCTGGGTGGGAGACCCAGTACTTC. Together with reference TRBV7-9 and TRBJ2-5, the CDR3 gives the full variable domain: DTGVSQNPRHKITKRGQNVTFRCDPISEHNRLYWYRQTLGQGPEFLTYFQNEAQLEKSRLLSDRFSAERPKGSFSTLEIQRTEQGDSAMYLCASSAGWETQYFGPGTRLLVL.